The text below deals with one TCR beta chain. The data stem from a study of blood T cell repertoires in COVID-19. Original methodology: For nucleated cells, counts were estimated from reference gene primer amplification. Sequenced by immunoSEQ multiplex PCR; TCRdb stores in-frame clones only, minus some. That table is the source of V, J and clone size, and D and trimming were worked out from the DNA. The table records over 350,000 clones, approximately 91% of them present only once. V shed 2 bases and J shed 7 bases, with 9 bases lying between them. The CDR3 runs to 13 residues. Germline assignment: CDR1 SGHRS and CDR2 YFSETQ.

V and J are TRBV5-1 and TRBJ1-4; D is perhaps TRBD1 (6 bases). The sequence was collected from a woman between 35 and 50 years old who had been exposed to COVID-19. The specimen was PBMCs or T cells enriched from blood (not recorded which). The CDR3 DNA follows: TGCGCCAGCAGCTTACAGGGTCCTGAAAAACTGTTTTTT. This gives the protein CASSLQGPEKLFF.